This T cell receptor (beta chain) derives from a study of blood T cell repertoires in COVID-19 (dated by TCRdb to 2018 to 2020). The study in broad terms: The collaborator samples originated in the United States, Italy and Spain and spanned the acute and convalescent phases of COVID-19. The prospective study material was composed of cDNA or gDNA derived from T cells, B-cell-depleted T cells, or PBMCs. The dataset comprised deeply sampled blood TCRbeta repertoires from subjects exposed to, actively infected with, or recovered from COVID-19. The repertoires were released in a freely available public database meant as a resource for research on the immune response to SARS-CoV-2. The samples were drawn from two sources: the first 160 participants of the ongoing ImmuneRACE study, and some 1,300 subjects contributed by 6 global collaborators. Sample metadata almost always included a de-identified subject ID, COVID-19 status, age in years and sex. Where available, HLA class I and class II types were obtained from metadata supplied by the sample provider rather than from assay-based typing.

TCRbeta CDR3 regions were amplified from genomic DNA using the immunoSEQ Assay, a bias-controlled multiplex PCR. The published analysis was carried out like this. Nucleated cell counts per sample were estimated from amplification of reference gene primers within the assay. To quantify the absolute abundance of each unique TCRbeta CDR3 rearrangement, sequence reads were collapsed and filtered. Productive Simpson clonality was computed per sample as the square root of Simpson's diversity index over productive rearrangements. This is the immuneACCESS table as TCRdb keeps it, with only in-frame sequences that have V and J called. A part of the clones is gone; compared with another copy, unresolved V genes explain less than half, and the rest is unexplained. Clone size and V and J calls were adopted from that table, with D and trimming inferred from the DNA. The sample table shows some 510,000 clones, and roughly 90% are seen once. In total, the top ten clones hold 1.8% of the sample.

In the prospective study, participants were roughly 18 to 95 years old, resided in about 25 geographic areas of the United States, and were enrolled through a virtual design. In the prospective study, participants were assigned to cohorts based on the clinical history participants reported in a screening survey and a study questionnaire. For ImmuneRACE Cohort 3, a participant was defined as recovered based on two consecutive negative NP/OP PCR tests, clearance by a healthcare professional, or resolution of symptoms. Mobile phlebotomists in the prospective study collected whole blood, serum and a nasopharyngeal or oropharyngeal swab from every participant. Participants in the prospective study had the option to provide additional blood draws and questionnaires over a roughly two-month period. Prospective study blood samples were shipped either frozen or at room temperature before DNA extraction.

Turning to this clone: It has no known antigen specificity. It has no much larger one-base neighbor in the sample; base qualities were not kept.

The CDR3 contains 12 residues, cysteine and phenylalanine counted. The only DNA kept is the CDR3, 36 bases in frame from the first base. CDR1 and CDR2 were assigned from the germline V gene as MGHDK and SYGVNS. V lost 7 bases and J lost 0 bases; the stretch between them is 3 bases long. Summary of the overall study and its limitations: How much clinical and demographic metadata was included differed by source and by participant, and the metadata was provided uncurated.

Sequences were obtained from PBMCs or T cells enriched from blood (not recorded which). The receptor was isolated from a woman in her 40s who had recovered from COVID-19. This chain joins TRBV25-1 to TRBJ2-2, with the D gene not clear enough to name. CDR3 sequence: CASITNTGELFF. The DNA sequence reads TGTGCCAGCATAACGAACACCGGGGAGCTGTTTTTT.